This is a list of T cell receptor beta chains from one sample in a study of early stage breast cancer tumors. Generated by immunoSEQ multiplex PCR, the TCRdb table keeps only in-frame clones and is missing some. The data contain tens of thousands of clones, approximately 80% of them singletons. The sequencing input was blood. These receptors all stem from a person between 30 and 45 years old with breast cancer. Each CDR3 is given without its conserved first and last residue.

>TRBJ2-7|TRBV4-1|10
ASSPGNREQY
>TRBJ2-7|TRBV7-2|14
ASSSTRHTSVYEQY
>TRBJ2-7|TRBV11-1|11
ASSLAPSYEQY
>TRBJ1-2|TRBV5-1|11
ASSFGGDGGYT
>TRBJ2-2|TRBV9|16
ASSSLRTSGLNTGELF
>TRBJ2-1|TRBV27|15
ASSLKPPGLSYNEQF
>TRBJ2-5|TRBV5-1|11
ASSLSGIETQY
>TRBJ2-3|TRBV4-3|16
ASSQGLAGVGVTDTQY
>TRBJ1-5|TRBV30|11
AWSAGLGQPQH
>TRBJ2-7|TRBV10-1|12
ASSGTGGPREQY
>TRBJ1-2|TRBV7-9|12
ASSLGTEDYGYT
>TRBJ2-7|TRBV19|13
ASSIGGGGSYEQY
>TRBJ1-2|TRBV10-3|12
AISAGRANYGYT
>TRBJ2-3|TRBV5-4|11
ASTTGGTDTQY
>TRBJ1-4|TRBV9|11
ASSEGTDEKLF
>TRBJ1-5|TRBV5-1|13
ASSFGTGDGQPQH
>TRBJ2-2|TRBV2|12
ASRGMGDTGELF
>TRBJ2-7|TRBV6-1|10
ASGTTSQGQY
>TRBJ2-5|TRBV18|11
ASSPTGVETQY
>TRBJ1-6|TRBV30|10
AWSSDAGVDH
>TRBJ2-5|TRBV18|12
ASSPGEWEETQY
>TRBJ2-1|TRBV7-9|13
ASSPPSGRIEVQF
>TRBJ2-3|TRBV5-1|14
ASSQGAGGPRDTQY
>TRBJ1-4|TRBV2|9
ASREAGTRF
>TRBJ2-1|TRBV19|14
ASSLRTIPVSDEQF
>TRBJ2-6|TRBV6-6|14
ASSYRGGSGANVLT
>TRBJ2-1|TRBV7-9|11
ASSLGTPDEQF
>TRBJ1-4|TRBV2|11
ASSQMGNEKLF
>TRBJ1-2|TRBV5-1|12
ASSLSPQGNGYT
>TRBJ1-1|TRBV30|12
AWSRFVQGTEAF
>TRBJ2-3|TRBV7-2|14
ASSFFREGYPDTQY
>TRBJ1-1|TRBV11-1|10
ASRREGTEAF
>TRBJ1-3|TRBV5-8|13
ASRSRLTGGNTIY
>TRBJ1-1|TRBV4-1|11
ASSQAAFTEAF
>TRBJ1-1|TRBV10-3|10
AIRGQGTEAF
>TRBJ2-1|TRBV11-2|13
ASSLWTSGFNEQF
>TRBJ1-4|TRBV7-2|10
ASDRGAEKLF
>TRBJ1-1|TRBV6-5|13
ASSYQPGVNTEAF
>TRBJ2-7|TRBV14|15
ASSQNRGSSGRAQQY
>TRBJ2-7|TRBV10-3|12
AIRTTGEAYEQY
>TRBJ1-2|TRBV7-9|11
ASSRDVNYGYT
>TRBJ2-7|TRBV11-2|13
ASSLALGYNYEQY
>TRBJ1-1|TRBV19|13
ASSMRRTENTEAF
>TRBJ2-7|TRBV6-1|13
ASTLQGPLDYEQY
>TRBJ2-1|TRBV10-1|13
ASSESGRAYNEQF
>TRBJ1-2|TRBV27|10
ASQTGGNGYT
>TRBJ1-1|TRBV30|11
AWSGTANTEAF
>TRBJ1-2|TRBV4-1|14
ASSRLIRTGGYGYT
>TRBJ1-1|TRBV6-1|11
ASPPDWNTEAF